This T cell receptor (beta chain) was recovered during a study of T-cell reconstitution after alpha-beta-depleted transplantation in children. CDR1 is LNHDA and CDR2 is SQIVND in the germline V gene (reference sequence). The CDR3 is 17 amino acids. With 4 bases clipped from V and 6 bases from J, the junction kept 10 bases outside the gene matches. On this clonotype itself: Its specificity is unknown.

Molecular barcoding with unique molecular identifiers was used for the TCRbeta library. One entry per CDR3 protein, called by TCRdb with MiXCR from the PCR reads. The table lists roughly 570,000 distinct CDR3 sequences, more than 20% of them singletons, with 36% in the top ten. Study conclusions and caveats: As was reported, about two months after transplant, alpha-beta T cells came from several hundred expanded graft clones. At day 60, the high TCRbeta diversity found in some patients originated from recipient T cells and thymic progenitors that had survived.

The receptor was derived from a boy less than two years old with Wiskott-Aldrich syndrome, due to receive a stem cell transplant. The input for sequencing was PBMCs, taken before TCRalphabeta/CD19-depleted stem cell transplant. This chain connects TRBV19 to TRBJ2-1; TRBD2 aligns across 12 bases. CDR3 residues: CASSTRTSGTQGNEQFF. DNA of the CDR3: TGTGCCAGTAGTACACGGACTAGCGGGACCCAAGGCAATGAGCAGTTCTTC.